A selection of T cell receptor beta chains follows, all from one sample in a study of blood T cell dynamics during melanoma immunotherapy. The assay was immunoSEQ multiplex PCR, and TCRdb's table has in-frame clones only and misses some. The table lists about 28,000 clones, approximately 80% of them singletons. This specimen consisted of blood, obtained from a patient treated with checkpoint blockade. The receptors were sampled from a human donor with melanoma. Both conserved end residues are part of each CDR3. The order of the fields is V gene, clone size, J gene, D gene, CDR3 protein, CDR3 DNA. The D gene is left open where the match is weak. Some rows mark clone size as missing; the rest say once, few, many or name a class of expanded clone.

V gene: TRBV5-1; clone size: .; J gene: TRBJ1-1; D gene: .; CDR3 protein: CASSFGGANTEAFF; CDR3 DNA: TGCGCCAGCAGCTTTGGAGGGGCGAACACTGAAGCTTTCTTT
V gene: TRBV19; clone size: .; J gene: TRBJ1-2; D gene: TRBD1; CDR3 protein: CASSMQGAVGYTF; CDR3 DNA: TGTGCCAGTAGTATGCAGGGGGCAGTTGGCTACACCTTC
V gene: TRBV5-1; clone size: few; J gene: TRBJ1-1; D gene: .; CDR3 protein: CASGAGGAKNTEAFF; CDR3 DNA: TGCGCCAGCGGGGCAGGCGGGGCCAAAAACACTGAAGCTTTCTTT
V gene: TRBV30; clone size: few; J gene: TRBJ1-2; D gene: .; CDR3 protein: CAWTGTNYGYTF; CDR3 DNA: TGTGCCTGGACAGGGACTAACTATGGCTACACCTTC
V gene: TRBV19; clone size: .; J gene: TRBJ1-3; D gene: .; CDR3 protein: CASSIVSGVNLHDSGNTIYF; CDR3 DNA: TGTGCCAGTAGTATAGTATCCGGAGTGAACCTACACGATTCTGGAAACACCATATATTTT
V gene: TRBV7-6; clone size: .; J gene: TRBJ2-3; D gene: .; CDR3 protein: CASSLGVLAGDTQYF; CDR3 DNA: TGTGCCAGCAGCTTAGGAGTACTAGCTGGAGATACGCAGTATTTT
V gene: TRBV4-1; clone size: .; J gene: TRBJ2-7; D gene: TRBD2; CDR3 protein: CASSQLGSGNPSEQYF; CDR3 DNA: TGCGCCAGCAGCCAGCTAGGGAGCGGGAACCCCTCCGAGCAGTACTTC
V gene: TRBV9; clone size: .; J gene: TRBJ1-2; D gene: TRBD1; CDR3 protein: CASSNGQGADYGYTF; CDR3 DNA: TGTGCCAGCAGCAATGGACAGGGGGCAGACTATGGCTACACCTTC
V gene: TRBV27; clone size: .; J gene: TRBJ2-3; D gene: TRBD2; CDR3 protein: CASRGASGTSTDTQYF; CDR3 DNA: TGTGCCAGCAGAGGGGCTAGCGGGACTAGCACAGATACGCAGTATTTT
V gene: TRBV18; clone size: .; J gene: TRBJ1-4; D gene: .; CDR3 protein: CASSQVGQFTATNEKLFF; CDR3 DNA: TGTGCCAGCTCCCAAGTAGGACAGTTTACCGCAACTAATGAAAAACTGTTTTTT
V gene: TRBV19; clone size: .; J gene: TRBJ2-2; D gene: .; CDR3 protein: CASSIKRHTGELFF; CDR3 DNA: TGTGCCAGTAGTATAAAGCGGCACACCGGGGAGCTGTTTTTT
V gene: TRBV19; clone size: .; J gene: TRBJ1-3; D gene: .; CDR3 protein: CASSLRPRSSGNTIYF; CDR3 DNA: TGTGCCAGTAGTCTCCGACCGAGGAGCTCTGGAAACACCATATATTTT
V gene: TRBV6-6; clone size: .; J gene: TRBJ2-1; D gene: .; CDR3 protein: CASVDSSVNEQFF; CDR3 DNA: TGTGCCAGCGTGGATTCTAGCGTCAATGAGCAGTTCTTC
V gene: TRBV19; clone size: .; J gene: TRBJ1-3; D gene: .; CDR3 protein: CASSTVLGNTIYF; CDR3 DNA: TGTGCCAGTAGTACCGTACTGGGAAACACCATATATTTT
V gene: TRBV2; clone size: .; J gene: TRBJ2-7; D gene: TRBD2; CDR3 protein: CASSDSELAGGNEQYF; CDR3 DNA: TGTGCCAGCAGCGACTCGGAACTAGCGGGAGGGAACGAGCAGTACTTC
V gene: TRBV4-3; clone size: few; J gene: TRBJ2-1; D gene: TRBD2; CDR3 protein: CASSPQRGVSYNEQFF; CDR3 DNA: TGCGCCAGCAGCCCCCAGCGGGGAGTCTCCTACAATGAGCAGTTCTTC
V gene: TRBV7-3; clone size: .; J gene: TRBJ2-6; D gene: .; CDR3 protein: CASSLYGSGPNSGANVLTF; CDR3 DNA: TGTGCCAGCAGCTTATATGGGTCAGGGCCCAACTCTGGGGCCAACGTCCTGACTTTC
V gene: TRBV7-2; clone size: .; J gene: TRBJ2-3; D gene: TRBD1; CDR3 protein: CASSQNTGTGAQNF; CDR3 DNA: TGTGCCAGCAGCCAAAACACCGGGACAGGGGCACAAAATTTT
V gene: TRBV11-2; clone size: .; J gene: TRBJ2-7; D gene: .; CDR3 protein: CASSFIGIYEQYF; CDR3 DNA: TGTGCCAGCAGCTTTATAGGGATCTACGAGCAGTACTTC
V gene: TRBV6-5; clone size: .; J gene: TRBJ1-5; D gene: TRBD1; CDR3 protein: CASRLKGGSGNQPQHF; CDR3 DNA: TGTGCCAGCCGTTTAAAAGGGGGCTCGGGCAATCAGCCCCAGCATTTT
V gene: TRBV28; clone size: .; J gene: TRBJ1-1; D gene: TRBD1; CDR3 protein: CASSLGTQGAGNTEAFF; CDR3 DNA: TGTGCCAGCAGTCTGGGCACACAGGGGGCAGGGAACACTGAAGCTTTCTTT
V gene: TRBV5-8; clone size: once; J gene: TRBJ2-7; D gene: .; CDR3 protein: CASSPFTTTWGKQYF; CDR3 DNA: TGTGCCAGCAGCCCGTTTACTACGACGTGGGGGAAGCAGTACTTC